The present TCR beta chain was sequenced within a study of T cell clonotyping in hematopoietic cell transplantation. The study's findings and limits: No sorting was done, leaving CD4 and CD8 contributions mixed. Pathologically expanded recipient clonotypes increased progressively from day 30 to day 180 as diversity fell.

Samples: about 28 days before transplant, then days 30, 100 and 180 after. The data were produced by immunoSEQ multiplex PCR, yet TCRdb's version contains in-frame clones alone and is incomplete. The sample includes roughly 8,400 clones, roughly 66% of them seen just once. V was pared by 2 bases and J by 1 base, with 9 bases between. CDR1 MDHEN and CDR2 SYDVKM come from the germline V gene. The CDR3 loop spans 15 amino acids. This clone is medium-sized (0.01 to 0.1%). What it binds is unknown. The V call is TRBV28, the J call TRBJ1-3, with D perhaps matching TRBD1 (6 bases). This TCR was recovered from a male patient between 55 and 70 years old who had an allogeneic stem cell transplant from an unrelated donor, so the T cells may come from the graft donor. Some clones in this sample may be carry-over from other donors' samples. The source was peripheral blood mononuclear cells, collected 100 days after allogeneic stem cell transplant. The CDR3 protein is CASSLNRASGNTIYF. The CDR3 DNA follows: TGTGCCAGCAGTTTAAACAGGGCTTCTGGAAACACCATATATTTT.